The 15 T cell receptor beta chains below were found in one sample sequenced in a study of blood T cell repertoires in COVID-19. TCRdb's copy holds only in-frame clones and misses some; the assay was immunoSEQ multiplex PCR. The sample lists 140,000 or so clones, over 70% seen once, with less than 2% in the top ten. The sample consisted of peripheral blood. These receptors were obtained from a woman in her sixties or seventies with acute or convalescent COVID-19.

The chain couples TRBV5-1 to TRBJ1-1, with D maybe TRBD1 (5 bases). Germline CDR1 is SGHRS and CDR2 is YFSETQ. The CDR3 is made up of 15 amino acids. The V end was cut by 0 bases, the J end by 1 base, with 10 bases between. The DNA of the CDR3 is TGCGCCAGCAGCTTGGCCGGGGGACCGAACACTGAAGCTTTCTTT. Translation: CASSLAGGPNTEAFF.

The chain couples TRBV3-1 (or the pseudogene TRBV3-2) to TRBJ2-7; D is unresolved. This CDR3 contains 12 residues. Between the trimmed V and J ends, which lost 0 bases and 6 bases, there was a span of 6 bases. CDR1 is LGHDT and CDR2 is YNNKEL in the germline V gene (reference sequence). The CDR3, as DNA: TGTGCCAGCAGCCAAGATCGGAGCGAGCAGTACTTC. Amino acids: CASSQDRSEQYF.

This rearrangement joins TRBV2 to TRBJ1-6, with D uncertain. The CDR3 totals 12 residues. Trimming took 7 bases from V and 6 from J, leaving 7 bases between them. Germline V gene lookup returns CDR1 SNHLY and CDR2 FYNNEI. This chain's CDR3 is CASTRVNSPLHF. The CDR3 nucleotides read TGTGCCAGCACACGGGTTAATTCACCCCTCCACTTT.

The gene calls are TRBV28 and TRBJ1-3, with D perhaps matching TRBD1 (6 bases). The germline V gene has CDR1 MDHEN and CDR2 SYDVKM. CDR3 size: 14 residues. Trimming removed 1 base at V and 4 bases at J, with 8 bases between. The CDR3 spells CASSLLTGGNTIYF. The CDR3 DNA reads as TGTGCCAGCAGTTTATTAACAGGGGGAAACACCATATATTTT.

The chain couples TRBV2 to TRBJ2-5, with D perhaps TRBD1 (6 bases). Deletions cut 3 bases from V and 7 bases from J, with 12 bases between. The CDR3 extends over 13 amino acids. CDR1 and CDR2 from the germline V gene are SNHLY and FYNNEI. The CDR3 nucleotides read TGTGCCAGCAGTGAGGACAGCCCGGGGACCCAGTACTTC. This sequence encodes CASSEDSPGTQYF.

This clone was observed a single time. V gene TRBV6-4 combines with J gene TRBJ2-1; 7 positions match TRBD2. V lost 0 bases and J lost 4; bases outside the gene matches: 6. The germline gives CDR1 MRHNA, CDR2 SNTAGT. There are 16 residues in the CDR3. CDR3 sequence (DNA): TGTGCCAGCAGTGACTCGGGCGGGAGTCCATACAATGAGCAGTTCTTC. Protein: CASSDSGGSPYNEQFF.

V gene TRBV10-1 combines with J gene TRBJ2-1, with TRBD2 matching over 8 bases. Germline V gene lookup returns CDR1 WNHNN and CDR2 SYGVQD (reference sequence). V shed 3 bases and J 8 bases; nucleotides not matched to a gene: 12. The CDR3 totals 16 residues. CDR3 loop: CASSESGRAGRDEQFF. In DNA, the CDR3 is TGCGCCAGCAGTGAATCCGGGAGGGCCGGTCGGGATGAGCAGTTCTTC.

The chain links TRBV27 to TRBJ2-2, with D maybe TRBD1 (5 bases). The V gene's germline CDR1 is MNHEY and CDR2 SMNVEV (reference sequence). The germline V and J ends were trimmed by 6 bases and 0 bases, with 14 bases remaining between them. CDR3 size: 16 residues. The CDR3 DNA reads TGTGCCAGCAGAAGCTGGGGCGGATCGAACACCGGGGAGCTGTTTTTT. Amino acid sequence: CASRSWGGSNTGELFF.

DNA for the CDR3: TGTGCCAGCGCCGGGGGGCCCGGGGGCAATGAGCAGTTCTTC. It translates to CASAGGPGGNEQFF. This sequence joins TRBV6-5 and TRBJ2-1; possible D gene TRBD2, 7 bases. The CDR3 is made up of 14 amino acids. CDR1 and CDR2 from the germline V gene are MNHEY and SVGAGI. The ends were cut back, 8 bases at V and 6 bases at J, with 17 bases in the middle.

The rearrangement joins TRBV27 to TRBJ2-1; perhaps TRBD1 as D (6 bases). CDR1 is MNHEY and CDR2 is SMNVEV in the germline V gene (reference sequence). The CDR3 contains 15 residues. Between the trimmed V and J ends, which lost 5 bases and 5 bases, there was a span of 16 bases. CDR3 sequence: CASSTRQARDNEQFF. CDR3 in DNA: TGTGCCAGCAGTACCCGACAGGCCCGGGACAATGAGCAGTTCTTC.

The table lists this clone with a few counts. CDR3: CASKRELYNEQFF. CDR3 DNA: TGTGCCAGTAAGCGGGAGCTCTACAATGAGCAGTTCTTC. The chain is built from TRBV19 and TRBJ2-1; 8 nucleotides agree with TRBD2. The V segment lost 7 bases and the J segment 3 bases; nucleotides outside the gene matches: 2. CDR1 and CDR2 (germline): LNHDA, SQIVND (reference sequence). The CDR3 length is 13 residues. Variable domain in full (rest from reference TRBV19 and TRBJ2-1): DGGITQSPKYLFRKEGQNVTLSCEQNLNHDAMYWYRQDPGQGLRLIYYSQIVNDFQKGDIAEGYSVSREKKESFPLTVTSAQKNPTAFYLCASKRELYNEQFFGPGTRLTVL.

With respect to this clone: Other nucleotide sequences from this sample produce the same CDR3. The chain recombines TRBV19 with TRBJ2-1, with D maybe TRBD2 (5 bases). Trimming removed 6 bases from V and 4 bases from J, with 7 bases in between. The CDR3 runs to 12 residues. The germline CDR1 and CDR2 sequences are LNHDA and SQIVND (reference sequence). In DNA form, the CDR3 reads TGTGCCAGTAGGGGCGGGTACAATGAGCAGTTCTTC. Protein product: CASRGGYNEQFF.

This chain links TRBV30 with TRBJ2-1, with 8 positions matching TRBD1. Germline lookup yields CDR1 GTSNPN and CDR2 SVGIG (reference sequence). V lost 0 bases and J lost 1; bases outside the gene matches: 11. This CDR3 is built from 18 residues. Here the CDR3 DNA reads TGTGCCTGGAGTGTACGTTGGCAGGGGGCGAGGTCCTACAATGAGCAGTTCTTC. Amino acid sequence: CAWSVRWQGARSYNEQFF.

This sequence joins TRBV9 and TRBJ1-6, with 9 bases fitting TRBD1. CDR3 length: 16 residues. Germline V gene lookup returns CDR1 SGDLS and CDR2 YYNGEE. V lost 0 bases and J lost 6; bases outside the gene matches: 4. The CDR3 spells CASSVDPGQGNSPLHF. The CDR3 DNA sequence: TGTGCCAGCAGCGTAGATCCGGGACAGGGTAATTCACCCCTCCACTTT.

This clone appeared once. V and J are TRBV11-3 and TRBJ2-7; 7 bases line up with TRBD2. V lost 4 bases and J lost 1; bases outside the gene matches: 4. Germline assignment: CDR1 SGHNT and CDR2 YENEEA. The CDR3 length is 14 residues. CDR3 nucleotide sequence: TGTGCCAGCAGCTCCGGGGGGAGTTCCTACGAGCAGTACTTC. Protein sequence: CASSSGGSSYEQYF.